Below, 8 T cell receptor beta chains from the same sample are listed, as sequenced in a study of T cell repertoires in cytomegalovirus infection. TCRdb re-called the reads with MiXCR, one entry per CDR3 protein. The sample consists of almost 300,000 distinct CDR3 sequences, approximately 10% of them appearing once. The sample was PBMCs. These receptors all stem from a human donor in good health (CMV status not recorded). Some clones in this sample may be carry-over from other donors' samples.

In this sample, this clonotype turned up a few times. The genes are TRBV12-3 or TRBV12-4 and TRBJ2-3; D not resolved. The CDR3 length is 14 residues. V lost 4 bases to trimming and J lost 6 bases, with 14 bases between them. The CDR3 region is CASSWALAADTQYF. In nucleotides, the CDR3 is TGTGCCAGCAGTTGGGCCTTAGCAGCGGATACGCAGTATTTT.

In its sample, this clonotype was seen many times. The chain combines TRBV7-2 with TRBJ2-7; TRBD2 agrees at 8 bases. Germline V lookup: CDR1 SGHTA, CDR2 FQGNSA. The trim removed 2 bases at V and 1 base at J, leaving 7 bases unmatched. The CDR3 covers 16 residues. The CDR3: CASSLLAGGGSYEQYV. The CDR3, as DNA: TGTGCCAGCAGCTTACTCGCGGGGGGAGGGTCCTACGAGCAGTACGTC.

The rearrangement links TRBV20-1 to TRBJ2-3, with 9 bases fitting TRBD2. The CDR3 has 14 amino acids. The V and J ends lost 6 bases and 1 base, in that order; junction bases with no gene match: 5. Germline CDR1 reads DFQATT; CDR2 reads SNEGSKA (reference sequence). The CDR3 DNA sequence: TGCAGTGCAAGTCCTAGCGGGGGCACAGATACGCAGTATTTT. It codes for CSASPSGGTDTQYF.

The V gene is TRBV5-4, the J gene TRBJ2-1; TRBD1 matches 7 bases. The trim removed 3 bases at V and 7 bases at J, leaving 10 bases unmatched. This CDR3 is 15 amino acids long. Germline CDR1 reads SGHNT; CDR2 reads YYREEE (reference sequence). The CDR3 loop is CASSSRQGVGNEQFF. Written as DNA, the CDR3 is TGTGCCAGCAGCTCGCGACAGGGCGTGGGGAATGAGCAGTTCTTC.

This clonotype was seen a handful of times. This chain uses TRBV20-1 with TRBJ2-5; 13 positions match TRBD2. The V segment lost 3 bases and the J segment 2 bases; nucleotides outside the gene matches: 3. Germline values: CDR1 DFQATT, CDR2 SNEGSKA (reference sequence). CDR3 length equals 15 residues. CDR3: CSARKLAGGQETQYF. The CDR3 coding sequence is TGCAGTGCTAGGAAACTAGCGGGGGGGCAAGAGACCCAGTACTTC.

This chain uses TRBV12-3 or TRBV12-4 with TRBJ1-2; D is unclear. Between the trimmed V and J ends, which lost 3 bases and 4 bases, there was a span of 9 bases. The CDR3 has 13 residues. CDR3 residues: CASSFWQSYGYTF. The CDR3 nucleotides read TGTGCCAGCAGTTTCTGGCAGAGCTATGGCTACACCTTC.

This clonotype was recorded at least ten times. V usage is TRBV28 and J usage is TRBJ2-5; 7 positions agree with TRBD2. The V gene end was trimmed by 3 bases and the J gene end by 9 bases; junction bases not matched to a gene: 10. The CDR3 loop spans 14 amino acids. Germline loops: CDR1 MDHEN, CDR2 SYDVKM. The CDR3 here is CASSFGGKETAQYF. The CDR3 region has the DNA TGTGCCAGCAGTTTCGGGGGGAAAGAGACGGCCCAGTACTTC. The whole variable domain, remainder taken from reference TRBV28 and TRBJ2-5, is DVKVTQSSRYLVKRTGEKVFLECVQDMDHENMFWYRQDPGLGLRLIYFSYDVKMKEKGDIPEGYSVSREKKERFSLILESASTNQTSMYLCASSFGGKETAQYFGPGTRLLVL.

This clonotype was found many times. J is TRBJ2-5 and V is TRBV7-8; 14 nucleotides line up with TRBD2. Trimming at V came to 6 bases and at J to 4 bases, leaving 7 bases not matched to a gene. The CDR3 is 16 residues long. CDR1 and CDR2 from the germline V gene are SGHVS and FQNEAQ. CDR3 sequence: CASRRTSGGQGETQYF. The DNA of the CDR3 is TGTGCCAGCAGGAGGACTAGCGGGGGGCAAGGAGAGACCCAGTACTTC.